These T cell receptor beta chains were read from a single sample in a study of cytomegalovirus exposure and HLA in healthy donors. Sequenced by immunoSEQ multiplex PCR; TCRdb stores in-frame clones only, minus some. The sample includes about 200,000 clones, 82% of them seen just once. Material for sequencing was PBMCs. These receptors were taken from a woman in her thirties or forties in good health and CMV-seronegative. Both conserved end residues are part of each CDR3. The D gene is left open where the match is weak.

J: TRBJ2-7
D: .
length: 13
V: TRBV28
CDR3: CASSLYSPPEQYF

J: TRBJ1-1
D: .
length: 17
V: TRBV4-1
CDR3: CASSQARGKSMNTEAFF

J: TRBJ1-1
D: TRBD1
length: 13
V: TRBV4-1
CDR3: CASSRLGQTEAFF

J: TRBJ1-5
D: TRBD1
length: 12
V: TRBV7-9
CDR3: CSTQTGDQPQHF

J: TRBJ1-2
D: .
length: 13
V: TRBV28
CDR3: CASSFVLDRGYTF

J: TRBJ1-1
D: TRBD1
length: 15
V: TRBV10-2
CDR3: CASSGLNRGSTEAFF

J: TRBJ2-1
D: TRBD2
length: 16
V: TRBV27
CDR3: CASSLSGLAGWNEQFF

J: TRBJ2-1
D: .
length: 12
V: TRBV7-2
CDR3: CASSLWRGRLFF

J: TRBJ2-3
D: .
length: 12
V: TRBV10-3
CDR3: CAISRLEDTQYF

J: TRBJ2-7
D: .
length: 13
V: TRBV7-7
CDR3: CASSLGHSYEQYF

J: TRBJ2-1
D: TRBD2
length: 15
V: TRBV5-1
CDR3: CASSLGLAGVAEQFF

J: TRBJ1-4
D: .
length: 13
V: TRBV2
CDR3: CASGGRGGEKLFF

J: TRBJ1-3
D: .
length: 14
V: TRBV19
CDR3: CASRAGESGNTIYF